These 5 T cell receptor beta chains came from one sample sequenced in a study of CD8 T cells in ankylosing spondylitis. TCRdb reanalysed the 5' RACE reads using MiXCR and keeps one entry per CDR3 protein. The sample lists some 140,000 distinct CDR3 sequences; approximately 7.4% were seen once. Sample: blood, either unsorted or a sorted T cell fraction (not recorded which). These receptor sequences come from a female donor with ankylosing spondylitis or in good health (not recorded which).

The genes are TRBV18 and TRBJ2-2, with no clear D. Germline V gene sequence: CDR1 KGHSH, CDR2 LQKENI. CDR3 length: 15 amino acids. Trimming removed 2 bases from V and 0 bases from J, with 7 bases in between. Written as DNA, the CDR3 is TGTGCCAGCTCACCAGGAGTTCCGAACACCGGGGAGCTGTTTTTT. Amino acids: CASSPGVPNTGELFF.

This clonotype was seen at least ten times. The chain has TRBV5-1 and TRBJ2-5; no clear D gene. The V gene's germline CDR1 is SGHRS and CDR2 YFSETQ. The germline V and J ends were trimmed by 4 bases and 3 bases, with 4 bases remaining between them. The CDR3 has 11 residues. CDR3 protein: CASSAEETQYF. The DNA for the CDR3 is TGCGCCAGCAGCGCTGAAGAGACCCAGTACTTC.

This clonotype was seen many times. V and J are TRBV6-1 and TRBJ1-2; D call uncertain. The germline CDR1 and CDR2 sequences are MNHNS and SASEGT. The CDR3 covers 13 residues. V gave up 11 bases and J gave up 5 bases, with 18 bases separating them. The CDR3: CAGQLSPAYGYTF. DNA for the CDR3: TGTGCCGGGCAACTTAGCCCCGCTTATGGCTACACCTTC.

This clonotype appeared many times. The rearrangement uses TRBV5-1 and TRBJ2-7, with unresolved D. The CDR3 sequence is 12 residues long. The V end was cut by 4 bases, the J end by 5 bases, with 10 bases between. CDR1 SGHRS and CDR2 YFSETQ come from the germline V gene. CDR3 residues: CASSLVLNEQYF. CDR3 sequence (DNA): TGCGCCAGCAGCCTGGTACTCAACGAGCAGTACTTC.

This clonotype was picked up many times. The chain carries TRBV4-2 and TRBJ2-7, with D maybe TRBD1 (5 bases). CDR1 and CDR2 (germline): LGHNA, YNFKEQ. The CDR3 runs 15 residues. Between the trimmed V and J ends, which lost 0 bases and 6 bases, there was a span of 15 bases. The CDR3 is CASSQDPGRVGEQYF. The CDR3 DNA follows: TGTGCCAGCAGCCAAGATCCGGGCAGGGTCGGCGAGCAGTACTTC.